This T cell receptor beta chain emerged from a study of T-cell reconstitution after alpha-beta-depleted transplantation in children. Unique molecular identifiers were incorporated during preparation of the TCRbeta library. MiXCR, run by TCRdb on the PCR reads, gives a single entry per CDR3 protein. The data show over 100,000 distinct CDR3 sequences, roughly 6% seen once. This clonotype has at least ten counts. Its antigen is undetermined. The study's findings and limits: When one year had passed after transplant, most T-cell counts and diversity came from newly produced T cells. Day-60 TCRbeta diversity that was high in some patients was derived from surviving recipient T cells and thymic progenitors. Roughly two months post-transplant, alpha-beta T cells reportedly originated from several hundred graft clones that had expanded.

The CDR3 contains 15 residues. Trimming cost V 3 bases and J 0 bases; bases outside gene matches: 5. The receptor's source is a female patient aged 2 to 10 who had a stem cell transplant for Fanconi anemia, so the T cells may come from the graft donor. The sequenced sample was PBMCs, mostly from graft donor cells, obtained 60 days after TCRalphabeta/CD19-depleted stem cell transplant. V usage is TRBV12-3 or TRBV12-4 and J usage is TRBJ2-7; 7 nucleotides line up with TRBD2. In nucleotides, the CDR3 is TGTGCCAGCAGTTTTCCCGGGGGGTACTCCTACGAGCAGTACTTC. Translation: CASSFPGGYSYEQYF.